There are a few counts of the clone carrying this T cell receptor beta chain. Its antigen is not identified. The data were obtained in a study of CD8 T cells in ankylosing spondylitis. Study-level findings and limits: Earlier authors reported some of these motif variants in reactive arthritis synovial fluid and blood.

Construction of TCR beta libraries was performed using quantitative 5'-RACE with molecular barcodes. Each CDR3 protein gets one entry after TCRdb re-called the 5' RACE reads with MiXCR. Seen here are 300,000 to 400,000 distinct CDR3 sequences, about 9.9% observed once, and the top ten hold roughly 9%. Sample: blood, either unsorted or a sorted T cell fraction (not recorded which). This sequence was found in a female donor with ankylosing spondylitis or in good health (not recorded which).

Here the CDR3 reads CSAKQGAHTDTQYF. The CDR3 DNA follows: TGCAGTGCTAAACAGGGGGCCCACACAGATACGCAGTATTTT. The V gene is TRBV20-1, the J gene TRBJ2-3, with 9 bases lining up with TRBD1. The CDR3 spans 14 residues. After removal of 4 bases from V and 2 bases from J, the junction contained 4 bases not matched to a gene. Germline V gives CDR1 DFQATT, CDR2 SNEGSKA (reference sequence).